This TCR beta chain is from a study of PD-1 blockade in classical Hodgkin lymphoma. Measured with immunoSEQ multiplex PCR; TCRdb has only the in-frame clones, and not every one. The sample lists around 50,000 clones, about 75% occurring once. From germline, CDR1 is MNHNS and CDR2 SASEGT. The CDR3 sequence is 14 residues long. Trimming removed 3 bases from V and 2 bases from J; junction bases left unmatched: 4. The time point is: cycle 4 day 1 (C4D1), after five to seven weeks of nivolumab. After autologous stem cell transplantation all patients relapsed, and prior brentuximab vedotin exposure differed between cohorts.

Specimen: peripheral blood mononuclear cells (PBMCs), collected before the fourth cycle of nivolumab. The chain employs TRBV6-1 and TRBJ2-7; 7 bases fit TRBD1. The source of this sequence is a human donor with classical Hodgkin lymphoma. CDR3 DNA sequence: TGTGCCAGCAGTGACCACAGGGGACCCTACGAGCAGTACTTC. This gives the protein CASSDHRGPYEQYF.